Sequencing of this T cell receptor beta chain was carried out in a study of blood T cells in healthy people across ages. General observations from the study: When set beside aged donors, long-lived donors presented more naive CD4+ cells and higher diversity.

From germline, CDR1 is SEHNR and CDR2 FQNEAQ (reference sequence). The CDR3 has 15 residues. Trimming removed 5 bases from V and 8 bases from J, with 21 bases in between. This clonotype was counted many times. Its specificity is unknown. Each sample yielded at least 6 million isolated PBMCs. Extraction yielded at least 6 micrograms of total RNA per sample. Next came a second PCR, run for roughly 6 to 11 cycles, which used a sample-barcoded 5' primer along with a J-beta primer mix. TCRdb used MiXCR to reprocess the 5' RACE reads, holding one entry per CDR3 protein. Of 550,000 to 800,000 distinct CDR3 sequences listed, 20% to 25% were seen once; the top ten hold around 3.4%.

The sequence came from a man aged 70-80 years in good health. The rearrangement uses TRBV7-9 and TRBJ1-2; D is undetermined. The sequenced sample was blood. This CDR3 reads CASSLAVSVLRGYTF. As DNA, the CDR3 is TGTGCCAGCAGCCTTGCTGTGTCAGTTCTGCGGGGCTACACCTTC.